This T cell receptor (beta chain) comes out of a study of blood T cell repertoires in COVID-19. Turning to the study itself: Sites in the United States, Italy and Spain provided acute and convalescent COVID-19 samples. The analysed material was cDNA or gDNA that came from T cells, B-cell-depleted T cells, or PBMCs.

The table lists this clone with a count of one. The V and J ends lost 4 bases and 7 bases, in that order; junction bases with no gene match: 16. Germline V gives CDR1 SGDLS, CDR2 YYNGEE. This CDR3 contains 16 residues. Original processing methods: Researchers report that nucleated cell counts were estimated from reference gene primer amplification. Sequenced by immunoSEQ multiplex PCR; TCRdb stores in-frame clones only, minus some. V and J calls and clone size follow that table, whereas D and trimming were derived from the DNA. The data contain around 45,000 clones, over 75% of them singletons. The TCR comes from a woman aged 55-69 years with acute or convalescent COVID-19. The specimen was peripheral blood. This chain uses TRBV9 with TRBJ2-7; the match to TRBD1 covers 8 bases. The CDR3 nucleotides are TGTGCCAGCAGCACCGCGCCGGGGACAGGCGGAGGGGAGCAGTACTTC. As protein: CASSTAPGTGGGEQYF.